A selection of T cell receptor beta chains follows, all from one sample in a study of T cell changes during pregnancy in multiple sclerosis. Libraries were prepared by immunoSEQ multiplex PCR; TCRdb keeps only in-frame clonotypes and omits some of them. The data contain about 63,000 clones, approximately 93% of them singletons. The starting material was CD8+ T cells from peripheral blood mononuclear cells, obtained in the second trimester of pregnancy. The receptors stem from a female donor with multiple sclerosis, enrolled in a pregnancy study. Each CDR3 is given with its conserved first and last residue. Each record gives: clone size, J gene, D gene, CDR3 length, V gene, CDR3 DNA, CDR3 protein. D genes are given only for firm matches. Some rows mark clone size as missing; the rest say once, few, many or name a class of expanded clone.

size: .; J: TRBJ2-2; D: TRBD2; length: 16; V: TRBV19; DNA: TGTGCCAGTAGTCCTCGGACTAGCGGACACACCGGGGAGCTGTTTTTT; CDR3: CASSPRTSGHTGELFF
size: .; J: TRBJ2-7; D: .; length: 14; V: TRBV5-6; DNA: TGTGCCAGCAGCTTGTTGGACAGAGCCTACGAGCAGTACTTC; CDR3: CASSLLDRAYEQYF
size: .; J: TRBJ1-1; D: .; length: 13; V: TRBV11-2; DNA: TGTGCCAGCAGCCCCGTGAGCTACACTGAAGCTTTCTTT; CDR3: CASSPVSYTEAFF
size: .; J: TRBJ2-1; D: TRBD2; length: 16; V: TRBV5-1; DNA: TGCGCCAGCAGCTTGGCCTCTAGCGGCTCCTACAATGAGCAGTTCTTC; CDR3: CASSLASSGSYNEQFF
size: once; J: TRBJ2-7; D: .; length: 12; V: TRBV7-9; DNA: TGTGCCAGCAGCTTTAAATCCTACGAGCAGTACTTC; CDR3: CASSFKSYEQYF
size: .; J: TRBJ1-1; D: TRBD1; length: 16; V: TRBV5-1; DNA: TGCGCCAGCAGCGCCCGGGACAGACGCATAAACACTGAAGCTTTCTTT; CDR3: CASSARDRRINTEAFF
size: .; J: TRBJ2-7; D: TRBD2; length: 15; V: TRBV7-6; DNA: TGTGCCAGCACCACCCTTGCGGGAGGGCCCCACGAGCAGTACTTC; CDR3: CASTTLAGGPHEQYF
size: .; J: TRBJ1-1; D: .; length: 13; V: TRBV10-2; DNA: TGCGCCAGCAGTCCAGGGGTGGGGACTGAAGCTTTCTTT; CDR3: CASSPGVGTEAFF
size: .; J: TRBJ1-1; D: TRBD1; length: 15; V: TRBV23-1; DNA: TGCGCCAGCACCCCTACTCGGGACAGGGGTACTGAAGCTTTCTTT; CDR3: CASTPTRDRGTEAFF
size: .; J: TRBJ2-1; D: TRBD2; length: 17; V: TRBV9; DNA: TGTGCCAGCAGCGTAGGTGACCTACTAGCGGGAGTGTATGAGCAGTTCTTC; CDR3: CASSVGDLLAGVYEQFF
size: .; J: TRBJ2-1; D: .; length: 12; V: TRBV19; DNA: TGTGCCAGTAGTCAGGGGTCTAATGAGCAGTTCTTC; CDR3: CASSQGSNEQFF
size: once; J: TRBJ1-5; D: .; length: 15; V: TRBV28; DNA: TGTGCCAGCAGTTTAACAGGGACTAGCAATCAGCCCCAGCATTTT; CDR3: CASSLTGTSNQPQHF
size: .; J: TRBJ1-1; D: .; length: 13; V: TRBV6-1; DNA: TGTGCCAGCAGCCCCGACAGATTTCGTGAAGCTTTCTTT; CDR3: CASSPDRFREAFF
size: .; J: TRBJ1-2; D: TRBD1; length: 17; V: TRBV5-5; DNA: TGTGCCAGCAGCTTGTTTTCGAGACAGGGGTCTAACTATGGCTACACCTTC; CDR3: CASSLFSRQGSNYGYTF
size: .; J: TRBJ2-1; D: .; length: 13; V: TRBV19; DNA: TGTGCCAGTACCACCTGGACAGCCAATGAGCAGTTCTTC; CDR3: CASTTWTANEQFF
size: .; J: TRBJ2-5; D: .; length: 15; V: TRBV11-2; DNA: TGTGCCAGCAGCTTAACATCAGGTTACAAAGAGACCCAGTACTTC; CDR3: CASSLTSGYKETQYF
size: .; J: TRBJ2-1; D: TRBD2; length: 16; V: TRBV7-9; DNA: TGTGCCAGCAGCCCGGGGGGGTGGAGCTCCTACAATGAGCAGTTCTTC; CDR3: CASSPGGWSSYNEQFF
size: .; J: TRBJ1-2; D: .; length: 14; V: TRBV19; DNA: TGTGCCAGTAGTATTCCGGGCGGGAGTTATGGCTACACCTTC; CDR3: CASSIPGGSYGYTF
size: once; J: TRBJ2-1; D: TRBD2; length: 17; V: TRBV6-1; DNA: TGTGCCAGCAGTGCAATAAGGGGCGGGGGGCCCTACAATGAGCAGTTCTTC; CDR3: CASSAIRGGGPYNEQFF
size: once; J: TRBJ2-7; D: .; length: 14; V: TRBV27; DNA: TGTGCCAGCAGTCTGCACCCAACTTCCTACGAGCAGTACTTC; CDR3: CASSLHPTSYEQYF
size: .; J: TRBJ1-2; D: TRBD1; length: 13; V: TRBV19; DNA: TGTGCCAGTTGTACAGGGGGCTGCTATGGCTACACCTTC; CDR3: CASCTGGCYGYTF
size: .; J: TRBJ2-1; D: .; length: 16; V: TRBV19; DNA: TGTGCCAGTAGTGTCCTACTAAAGAGCTCCTACAATGAGCAGTTCTTC; CDR3: CASSVLLKSSYNEQFF
size: .; J: TRBJ2-1; D: TRBD2; length: 16; V: TRBV7-9; DNA: TGTGCCAGCAGCTCGGGACTAGAAGGCGGCGGCAATGAGCAGTTCTTC; CDR3: CASSSGLEGGGNEQFF
size: .; J: TRBJ2-7; D: .; length: 14; V: TRBV10-3; DNA: TGTGCCATCAGTGGCCCGACGGGCTCCTACGAGCAGTACTTC; CDR3: CAISGPTGSYEQYF
size: .; J: TRBJ2-5; D: .; length: 19; V: TRBV21-1; DNA: TGTGCCAGCAGCAAAGGTCGACAGGGGCTATTTCCCTCCCAAGAGACCCAGTACTTC; CDR3: CASSKGRQGLFPSQETQYF
size: .; J: TRBJ2-2; D: .; length: 18; V: TRBV25-1; DNA: TGTGCCAGCAGTCCCCTGACCGTCGTAGCGGAGCACACCGGGGAGCTGTTTTTT; CDR3: CASSPLTVVAEHTGELFF
size: .; J: TRBJ2-1; D: TRBD2; length: 17; V: TRBV14; DNA: TGTGCCAGCAGCCAAGAGATCAGCGGGGGGGTCTACAATGAGCAGTTCTTC; CDR3: CASSQEISGGVYNEQFF
size: .; J: TRBJ2-1; D: TRBD1; length: 13; V: TRBV19; DNA: TGTGCCAGTAGTACCTGGACAGGGAATGAGCAGTTCTTC; CDR3: CASSTWTGNEQFF
size: .; J: TRBJ2-1; D: .; length: 15; V: TRBV5-4; DNA: TGTGCCAGCAGCGTCCCCGGAGACCTATACAATGAGCAGTTCTTC; CDR3: CASSVPGDLYNEQFF
size: .; J: TRBJ2-1; D: .; length: 13; V: TRBV13; DNA: TGTGCCAGCAGCTTCGGCAGGCAAAATGAGCAGTTCTTC; CDR3: CASSFGRQNEQFF
size: .; J: TRBJ2-7; D: TRBD1; length: 16; V: TRBV4-1; DNA: TGCGCCAGCAGCCAAGATGGACAGGTTCCCACCTACGAGCAGTACTTC; CDR3: CASSQDGQVPTYEQYF
size: .; J: TRBJ2-5; D: TRBD2; length: 14; V: TRBV15; DNA: TGTGCCACCAGCCCGGGAGGGATTCAAGAGACCCAGTACTTC; CDR3: CATSPGGIQETQYF
size: once; J: TRBJ1-5; D: .; length: 15; V: TRBV27; DNA: TGTGCCAGCAGTTTACGGGGTGGCGGGGTTCAGCCCCAGCATTTT; CDR3: CASSLRGGGVQPQHF
size: .; J: TRBJ2-7; D: .; length: 14; V: TRBV4-3; DNA: TGCGCCAGCAGCCAAGTGCTAGGGGACTACGAGCAGTACTTC; CDR3: CASSQVLGDYEQYF
size: once; J: TRBJ2-7; D: .; length: 15; V: TRBV30; DNA: TGTGCCTGGACCCCCCTCACAGGGTCTGGGCACGAGCAGTACTTC; CDR3: CAWTPLTGSGHEQYF
size: .; J: TRBJ2-1; D: .; length: 12; V: TRBV28; DNA: TGTGCCAGCATAATACAGACAGGTCTAGAGTTCTTC; CDR3: CASIIQTGLEFF
size: .; J: TRBJ1-1; D: .; length: 16; V: TRBV4-3; DNA: TGCGCCAGCAGCCAAGATCCGTCTAGGTGGGACACTGAAGCTTTCTTT; CDR3: CASSQDPSRWDTEAFF
size: .; J: TRBJ1-2; D: .; length: 14; V: TRBV7-9; DNA: TGTGCCAGCAGCTTAGGGGGCGCGAGGTATGGCTACACCTTC; CDR3: CASSLGGARYGYTF
size: .; J: TRBJ2-7; D: .; length: 15; V: TRBV4-3; DNA: TGCGCCAGCAGCCAAGTTAGGGGCGGCTCCTACGAGCAGTACTTC; CDR3: CASSQVRGGSYEQYF
size: once; J: TRBJ2-1; D: .; length: 13; V: TRBV27; DNA: TGTGCCAGCAGTTTCCTGGCTTACAATGAGCAGTTCTTC; CDR3: CASSFLAYNEQFF
size: .; J: TRBJ1-2; D: .; length: 17; V: TRBV9; DNA: TGTGCCAGCAGCGTCGGCGCAGGGGCAGGGCCTAACTATGGCTACACCTTC; CDR3: CASSVGAGAGPNYGYTF
size: .; J: TRBJ1-1; D: .; length: 15; V: TRBV7-9; DNA: TGTGCCAGCAGCCCGGTTAGGGGTTGGGGAACTGAAGCTTTCTTT; CDR3: CASSPVRGWGTEAFF
size: once; J: TRBJ1-2; D: .; length: 15; V: TRBV4-1; DNA: TGCGCCAGCAGCCAAGGCCCCTTAGCTAACTATGGCTACACCTTC; CDR3: CASSQGPLANYGYTF
size: .; J: TRBJ2-1; D: .; length: 17; V: TRBV28; DNA: TGTGCCAGCAGTTTGCCTCAGACGGGAGTCGTGTACAATGAGCAGTTCTTC; CDR3: CASSLPQTGVVYNEQFF
size: .; J: TRBJ2-2; D: .; length: 15; V: TRBV10-2; DNA: TGCGCCAGCAGTGTCGGAGGGTTTAACACCGGGGAGCTGTTTTTT; CDR3: CASSVGGFNTGELFF
size: .; J: TRBJ1-1; D: .; length: 14; V: TRBV19; DNA: TGTGCCAGTAGTATAGGTACAGGGAACACTGAAGCTTTCTTT; CDR3: CASSIGTGNTEAFF
size: .; J: TRBJ2-3; D: TRBD1; length: 15; V: TRBV10-1; DNA: TGCGCCAGCAGCCTAGGACAGGGCGAAGCAGATACGCAGTATTTT; CDR3: CASSLGQGEADTQYF
size: .; J: TRBJ2-5; D: .; length: 12; V: TRBV29-1; DNA: TGCAGCGCATATCAGGGGCAAGAGACCCAGTACTTC; CDR3: CSAYQGQETQYF
size: .; J: TRBJ2-5; D: TRBD2; length: 15; V: TRBV27; DNA: TGTGCCAGCAGTTACGGGGGGAGGTCACAAGAGACCCAGTACTTC; CDR3: CASSYGGRSQETQYF
size: .; J: TRBJ1-1; D: TRBD1; length: 16; V: TRBV19; DNA: TGTGCCAGTATTGCCGGGACAGGGGGGTATGGCACTGAAGCTTTCTTT; CDR3: CASIAGTGGYGTEAFF
size: .; J: TRBJ1-1; D: .; length: 12; V: TRBV28; DNA: TGTGCCAGCAGTTTTGGGGAGACTGAAGCTTTCTTT; CDR3: CASSFGETEAFF
size: .; J: TRBJ2-7; D: .; length: 14; V: TRBV6-1; DNA: TGTGCCAGCAGTGAAGAACAGTTACGTGGGGAGCAGTACTTC; CDR3: CASSEEQLRGEQYF
size: .; J: TRBJ2-1; D: TRBD1; length: 13; V: TRBV27; DNA: TGTGCCAGCGGCACCCCGACAGGGACGCAGCAGTTCTTC; CDR3: CASGTPTGTQQFF